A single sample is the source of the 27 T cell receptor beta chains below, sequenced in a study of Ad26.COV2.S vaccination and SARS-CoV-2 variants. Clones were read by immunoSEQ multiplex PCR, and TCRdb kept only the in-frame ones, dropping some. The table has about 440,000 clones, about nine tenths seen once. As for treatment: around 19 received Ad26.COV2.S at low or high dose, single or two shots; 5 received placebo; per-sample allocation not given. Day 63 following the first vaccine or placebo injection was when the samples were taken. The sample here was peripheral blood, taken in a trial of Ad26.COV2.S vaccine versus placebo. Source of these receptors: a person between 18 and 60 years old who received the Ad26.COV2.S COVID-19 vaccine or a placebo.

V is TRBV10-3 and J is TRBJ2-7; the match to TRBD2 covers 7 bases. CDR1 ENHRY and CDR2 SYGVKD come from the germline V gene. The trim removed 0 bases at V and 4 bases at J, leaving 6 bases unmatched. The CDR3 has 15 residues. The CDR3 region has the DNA TGTGCCATCAGTGAGTCTCGGACTAGGGAATACGAGCAGTACTTC. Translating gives CAISESRTREYEQYF.

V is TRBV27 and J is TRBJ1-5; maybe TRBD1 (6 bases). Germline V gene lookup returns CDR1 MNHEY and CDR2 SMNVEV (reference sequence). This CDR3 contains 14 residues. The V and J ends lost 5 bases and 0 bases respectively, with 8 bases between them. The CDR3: CASSKGGSNQPQHF. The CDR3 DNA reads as TGTGCCAGCAGTAAGGGGGGTAGCAATCAGCCCCAGCATTTT.

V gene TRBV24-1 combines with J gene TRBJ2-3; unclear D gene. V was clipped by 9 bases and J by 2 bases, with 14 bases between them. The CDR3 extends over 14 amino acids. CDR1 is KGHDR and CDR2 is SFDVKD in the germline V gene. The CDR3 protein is CATAGRVDTDTQYF. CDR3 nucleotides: TGTGCCACCGCCGGACGCGTGGACACAGATACGCAGTATTTT.

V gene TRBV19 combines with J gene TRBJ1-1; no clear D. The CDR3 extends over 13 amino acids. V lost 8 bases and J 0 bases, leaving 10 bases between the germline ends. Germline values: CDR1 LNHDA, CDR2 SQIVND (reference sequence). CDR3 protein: CASSPDMNTEAFF. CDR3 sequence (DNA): TGTGCCAGTTCTCCCGACATGAACACTGAAGCTTTCTTT.

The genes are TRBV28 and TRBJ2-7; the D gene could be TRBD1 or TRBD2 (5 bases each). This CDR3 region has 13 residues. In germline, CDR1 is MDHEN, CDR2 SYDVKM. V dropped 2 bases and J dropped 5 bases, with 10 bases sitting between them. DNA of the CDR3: TGTGCCAGCAGTTTAGGGGGAACAGACGAGCAGTACTTC. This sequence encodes CASSLGGTDEQYF.

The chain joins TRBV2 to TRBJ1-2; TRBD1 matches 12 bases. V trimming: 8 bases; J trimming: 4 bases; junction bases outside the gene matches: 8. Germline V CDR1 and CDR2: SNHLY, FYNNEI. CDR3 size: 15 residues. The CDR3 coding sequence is TGTGCCAGCGGAGGGACAGGGGGCGCGCTCTATGGCTACACCTTC. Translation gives CASGGTGGALYGYTF.

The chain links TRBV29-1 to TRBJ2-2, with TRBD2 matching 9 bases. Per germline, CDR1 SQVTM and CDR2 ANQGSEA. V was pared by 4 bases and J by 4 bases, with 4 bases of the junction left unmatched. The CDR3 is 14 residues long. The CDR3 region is CSVAAGGFTGELFF. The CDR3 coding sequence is TGCAGCGTTGCGGCGGGAGGGTTCACCGGGGAGCTGTTTTTT.

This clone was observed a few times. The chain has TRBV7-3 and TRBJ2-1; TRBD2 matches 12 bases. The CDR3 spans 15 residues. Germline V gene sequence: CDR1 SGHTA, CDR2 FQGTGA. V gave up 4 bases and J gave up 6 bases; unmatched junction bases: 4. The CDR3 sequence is CASSSSGRAGNEQFF. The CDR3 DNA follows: TGTGCCAGCAGCTCTAGCGGGAGGGCAGGCAATGAGCAGTTCTTC.

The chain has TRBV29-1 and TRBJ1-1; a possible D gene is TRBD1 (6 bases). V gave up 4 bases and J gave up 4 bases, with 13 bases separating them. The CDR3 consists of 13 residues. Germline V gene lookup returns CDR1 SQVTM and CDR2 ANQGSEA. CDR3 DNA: TGCAGCGTTGTGGGGGGGCAAGGCACTGAAGCTTTCTTT. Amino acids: CSVVGGQGTEAFF.

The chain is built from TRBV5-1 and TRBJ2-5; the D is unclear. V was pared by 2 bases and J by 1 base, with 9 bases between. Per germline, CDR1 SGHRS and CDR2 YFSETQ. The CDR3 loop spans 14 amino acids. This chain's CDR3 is CASSLGQFQETQYF. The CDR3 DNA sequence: TGCGCCAGCAGCTTAGGGCAGTTCCAAGAGACCCAGTACTTC.

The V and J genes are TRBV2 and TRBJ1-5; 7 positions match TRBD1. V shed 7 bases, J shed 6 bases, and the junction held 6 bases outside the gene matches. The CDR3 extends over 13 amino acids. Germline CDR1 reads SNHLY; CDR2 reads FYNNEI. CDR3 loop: CASTATGSQPQHF. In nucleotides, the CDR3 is TGTGCCAGCACTGCGACAGGGAGTCAGCCCCAGCATTTT. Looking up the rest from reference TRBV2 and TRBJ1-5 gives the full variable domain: EPEVTQTPSHQVTQMGQEVILRCVPISNHLYFYWYRQILGQKVEFLVSFYNNEISEKSEIFDDQFSVERPDGSNFTLKIRSTKLEDSAMYFCASTATGSQPQHFGDGTRLSIL.

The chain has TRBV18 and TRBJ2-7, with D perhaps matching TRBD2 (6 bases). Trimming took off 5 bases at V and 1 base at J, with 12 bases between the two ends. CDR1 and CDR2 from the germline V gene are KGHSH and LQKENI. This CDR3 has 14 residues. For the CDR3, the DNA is TGTGCCAGCTCAATGGGACTGGCATCCTACGAGCAGTACTTC. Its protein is CASSMGLASYEQYF.

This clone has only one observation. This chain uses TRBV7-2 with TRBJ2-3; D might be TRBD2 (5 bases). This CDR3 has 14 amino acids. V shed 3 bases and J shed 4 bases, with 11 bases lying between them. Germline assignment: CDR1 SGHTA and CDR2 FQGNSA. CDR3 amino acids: CASSFNGGSDTQYF. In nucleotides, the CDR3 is TGTGCCAGCAGCTTTAACGGCGGGTCAGATACGCAGTATTTT.

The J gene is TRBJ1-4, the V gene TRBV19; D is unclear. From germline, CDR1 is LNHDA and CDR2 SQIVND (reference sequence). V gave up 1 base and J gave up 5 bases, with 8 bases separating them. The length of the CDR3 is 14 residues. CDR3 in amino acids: CASSIVHLNEKLFF. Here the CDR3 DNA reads TGTGCCAGTAGTATAGTCCACCTCAATGAAAAACTGTTTTTT.

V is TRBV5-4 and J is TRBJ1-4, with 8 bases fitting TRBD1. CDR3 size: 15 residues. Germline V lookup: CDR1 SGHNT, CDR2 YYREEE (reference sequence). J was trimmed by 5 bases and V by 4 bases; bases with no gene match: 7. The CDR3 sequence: CASSGGQGMNEKLFF. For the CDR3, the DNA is TGTGCCAGCAGCGGCGGACAGGGTATGAATGAAAAACTGTTTTTT.

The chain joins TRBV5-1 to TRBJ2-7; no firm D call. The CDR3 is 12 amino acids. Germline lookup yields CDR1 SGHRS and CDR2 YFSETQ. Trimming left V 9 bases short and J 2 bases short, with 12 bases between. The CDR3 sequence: CATTGPTYEQYF. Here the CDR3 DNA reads TGCGCCACCACCGGGCCAACCTACGAGCAGTACTTC.

The CDR3: CASSEKAQGGTQYF. The CDR3 DNA is TGCGCCAGCAGTGAGAAGGCTCAGGGTGGGACCCAGTACTTC. The rearrangement uses TRBV10-2 and TRBJ2-5; perhaps TRBD1 as D (5 bases). The CDR3 runs to 14 residues. CDR1 and CDR2 (germline): WSHSY, SAAADI. Deletions cut 2 bases from V and 7 bases from J, with 14 bases between.

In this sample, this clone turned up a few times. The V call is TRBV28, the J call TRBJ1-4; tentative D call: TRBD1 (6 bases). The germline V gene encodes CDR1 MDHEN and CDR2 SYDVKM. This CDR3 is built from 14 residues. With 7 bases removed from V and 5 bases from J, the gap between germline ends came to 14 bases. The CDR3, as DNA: TGTGCCAGCAAACTCAGGGGTTACAATGAAAAACTGTTTTTT. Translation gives CASKLRGYNEKLFF.

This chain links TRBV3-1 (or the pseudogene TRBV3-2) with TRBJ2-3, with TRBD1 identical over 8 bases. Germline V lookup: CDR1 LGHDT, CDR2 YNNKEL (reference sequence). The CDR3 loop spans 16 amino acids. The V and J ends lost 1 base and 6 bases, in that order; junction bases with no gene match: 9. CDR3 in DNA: TGTGCCAGCAGCCAAGTCGTCAGGGGGCCGTCGGATACGCAGTATTTT. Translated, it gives CASSQVVRGPSDTQYF.

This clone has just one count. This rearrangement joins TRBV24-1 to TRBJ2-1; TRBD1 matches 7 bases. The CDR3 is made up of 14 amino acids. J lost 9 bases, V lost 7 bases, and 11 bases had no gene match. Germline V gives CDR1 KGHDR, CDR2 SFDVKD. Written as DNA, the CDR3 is TGTGCCACCAGCGGTGGACAGGTTGCCGGTGAGCAGTTCTTC. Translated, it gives CATSGGQVAGEQFF.

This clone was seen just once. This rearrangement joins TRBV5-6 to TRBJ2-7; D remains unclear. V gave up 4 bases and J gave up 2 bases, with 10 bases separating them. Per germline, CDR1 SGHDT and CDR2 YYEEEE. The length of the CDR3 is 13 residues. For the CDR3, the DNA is TGTGCCAGCAGCGGGTCAGGAGCCTACGAGCAGTACTTC. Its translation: CASSGSGAYEQYF.

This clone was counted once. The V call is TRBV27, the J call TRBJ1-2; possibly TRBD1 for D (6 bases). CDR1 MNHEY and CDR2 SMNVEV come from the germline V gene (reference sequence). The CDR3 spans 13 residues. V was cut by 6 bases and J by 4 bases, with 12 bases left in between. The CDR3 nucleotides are TGTGCCAGCAGGGGGCAGGGGACCTATGGCTACACCTTC. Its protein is CASRGQGTYGYTF.

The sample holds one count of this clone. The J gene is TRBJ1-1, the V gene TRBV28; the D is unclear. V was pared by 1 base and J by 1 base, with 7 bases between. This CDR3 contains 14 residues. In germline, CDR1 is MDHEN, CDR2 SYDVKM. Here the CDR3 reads CASSLLGGNTEAFF. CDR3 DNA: TGTGCCAGCAGTTTATTAGGCGGGAACACTGAAGCTTTCTTT.

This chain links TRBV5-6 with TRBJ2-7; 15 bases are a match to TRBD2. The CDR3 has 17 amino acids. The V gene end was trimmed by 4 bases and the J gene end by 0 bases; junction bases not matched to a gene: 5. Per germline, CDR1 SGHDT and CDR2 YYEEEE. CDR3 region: CASSGGLAGGNSYEQYF. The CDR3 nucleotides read TGTGCCAGCAGCGGAGGACTAGCGGGAGGGAACTCCTACGAGCAGTACTTC.

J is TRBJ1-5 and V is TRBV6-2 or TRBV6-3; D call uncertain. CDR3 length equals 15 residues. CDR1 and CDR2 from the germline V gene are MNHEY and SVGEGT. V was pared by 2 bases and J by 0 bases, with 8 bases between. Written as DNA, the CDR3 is TGTGCCAGCAGTTACGGCGGAGATAGCAATCAGCCCCAGCATTTT. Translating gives CASSYGGDSNQPQHF.

The CDR3 bases are TGTGCCAGCAGCTTGAGAGTTGGGGGGCTTTTGGAGACCCAGTACTTC. Its protein product is CASSLRVGGLLETQYF. V is TRBV5-6 and J is TRBJ2-5; tentatively, D is TRBD1 or TRBD2 (6 bases each). Germline loops: CDR1 SGHDT, CDR2 YYEEEE. Trimming left V 1 base short and J 5 bases short, with 18 bases between. CDR3 length: 16 amino acids.

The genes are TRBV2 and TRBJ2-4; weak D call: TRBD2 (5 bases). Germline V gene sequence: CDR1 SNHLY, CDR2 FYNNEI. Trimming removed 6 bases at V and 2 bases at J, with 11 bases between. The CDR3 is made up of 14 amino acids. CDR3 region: CASRTLGTKNIQYF. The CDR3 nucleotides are TGTGCCAGCAGGACACTAGGAACCAAAAACATTCAGTACTTC.